Below, 3 T cell receptor beta chains from the same sample are listed, as sequenced in a study of blood T cell repertoires in COVID-19. Only in-frame clones appear in the TCRdb table, and some are missing; sequencing was by immunoSEQ multiplex PCR. The data contain roughly 100,000 clones, around nine tenths of them seen just once; the ten biggest clones take up about 3%. Sequencing was carried out using peripheral blood. These receptors all come from a human donor in a cohort sampled during active COVID-19.

The chain combines TRBV7-2 with TRBJ2-1, with TRBD2 matching 11 bases. Germline values: CDR1 SGHTA, CDR2 FQGNSA. The CDR3 length is 18 residues. The V and J ends lost 5 bases and 5 bases, in that order; junction bases with no gene match: 14. In nucleotides, the CDR3 is TGTGCCAGCAGCAGCATTAGCCGGGGACTAGCGGATCACAATGAGCAGTTCTTC. Its translation: CASSSISRGLADHNEQFF.

With regard to this clone: One end of the junction is discordant with germline, which a read error may explain. The rearrangement joins TRBV6-5 to TRBJ2-5; D not certain. Germline V gene data show CDR1 as MNHEY and CDR2 as SVGAGI. This CDR3 is 11 amino acids long. The CDR3 DNA reads TGTGCCAGCAGTTACCATGAGACCCAGTACTTC. This encodes CASSYHETQYF.

This rearrangement joins TRBV6-5 to TRBJ2-3; a possible D gene is TRBD2 (6 bases). Germline V gene lookup returns CDR1 MNHEY and CDR2 SVGAGI. There are 16 residues in the CDR3. The V gene lost 4 bases and the J gene lost 0 bases, with 14 bases spanning the gap. CDR3: CASSWLPGGSTDTQYF. The CDR3 DNA sequence: TGTGCCAGCAGTTGGCTCCCCGGGGGTAGCACAGATACGCAGTATTTT.